Below are 24 T cell receptor beta chains sequenced from a single sample in a study of T cells in narcolepsy. Assay: immunoSEQ multiplex PCR; the TCRdb copy retains only in-frame clones and omits some. Found here are 27,000 or so clones, approximately 86% of them singletons; the top ten hold roughly 1.1%. The specimen was CD45RA- memory CD4+ T cells from PBMCs. These receptors all come from a human donor with narcolepsy.

The rearrangement joins TRBV21-1 to TRBJ1-5; TRBD1, the D gene given by the table, was not confirmed from the DNA. TRBV21-1 is annotated as a pseudogene. The CDR3 is made up of 16 amino acids. The CDR3 nucleotides are TGTGCCAGCAGCCTGCCGGGACACCGTGGGGAACGGCCCCAGCATTTT. It codes for CASSLPGHRGERPQHF.

This chain uses TRBV14 with TRBJ2-7, with D unclear. Germline CDR1 and CDR2: SGHDN and FVKESK. The CDR3 spans 15 residues. V was cut by 1 base and J by 1 base, with 11 bases left in between. DNA of the CDR3: TGTGCCAGCAGCCAAGCGGCGCACAATTCCTACGAGCAGTACTTC. This codes for CASSQAAHNSYEQYF.

The genes are TRBV27 and TRBJ1-2; unclear D gene. V shed 0 bases and J shed 1 base, with 6 bases lying between them. Germline CDR1 is MNHEY and CDR2 is SMNVEV (reference sequence). This CDR3 contains 14 residues. CDR3 coding DNA: TGTGCCAGCAGTTTATCGTGGAATAACTATGGCTACACCTTC. It specifies CASSLSWNNYGYTF.

The chain combines TRBV7-6 with TRBJ2-7; D possibly matches TRBD1 or TRBD2 (5 bases each). The V gene's germline CDR1 is SGHVS and CDR2 FNYEAQ. Between the trimmed V and J ends, which lost 1 base and 4 bases, there was a span of 11 bases. The CDR3 loop spans 14 amino acids. This CDR3 reads CASSLEEGRYEQYF. CDR3 nucleotide sequence: TGTGCCAGCAGCTTAGAAGAGGGGCGTTACGAGCAGTACTTC.

This rearrangement joins TRBV18 to TRBJ2-7; TRBD2 matches at 7 bases. Germline CDR1 KGHSH, CDR2 LQKENI. The CDR3 is 13 residues long. J lost 3 bases, V lost 3 bases, and 2 bases had no gene match. The CDR3 region is CASSPGGNYEQYF. In DNA form, the CDR3 reads TGTGCCAGCTCACCCGGGGGGAACTACGAGCAGTACTTC.

The chain is built from TRBV2 and TRBJ2-7; either TRBD1 or TRBD2 may supply D (5 bases each). Trimming removed 4 bases at V and 8 bases at J, with 15 bases between. The germline gives CDR1 SNHLY, CDR2 FYNNEI. CDR3 length: 13 amino acids. The CDR3 reads CASSVRDLNQQYV. CDR3 in DNA: TGTGCCAGCAGTGTCCGGGACCTCAATCAGCAGTACGTC.

The gene calls are TRBV15 and TRBJ2-2; TRBD1 is a possible D gene (7 bases). The V end was cut by 6 bases, the J end by 5 bases, with 13 bases between. This CDR3 has 14 amino acids. From germline, CDR1 is LNHNV and CDR2 YYDKDF (reference sequence). CDR3 DNA: TGTGCCACCAGGAACAGGGGAGGTACCGGGGAGCTGTTTTTT. This gives the protein CATRNRGGTGELFF.

This chain uses TRBV6-1 with TRBJ1-6; tentatively, D is TRBD1 (5 bases). Germline loops: CDR1 MNHNS, CDR2 SASEGT. The CDR3 sequence is 11 residues long. V was cut by 5 bases and J by 15 bases, with 11 bases left in between. The CDR3 reads CASSKGRLLHF. The CDR3 DNA is TGTGCCAGCAGTAAGGGACGGCTCCTCCACTTT.

This clone appeared a single time. The chain has TRBV5-8 and TRBJ1-5; D is perhaps TRBD1 (6 bases). This CDR3 contains 16 residues. The V gene lost 4 bases and the J gene lost 3 bases, with 17 bases spanning the gap. Per the germline V gene, CDR1 is SGHTS and CDR2 is YDEGEE. CDR3 nucleotide sequence: TGTGCCAGCAGCCCGTTCATCGGACAGCTCAATCAGCCCCAGCATTTT. Translation gives CASSPFIGQLNQPQHF. Full variable domain (remainder filled in from reference TRBV5-8 and TRBJ1-5): EAGVTQSPTHLIKTRGQQATLRCSPISGHTSVYWYQQALGLGLQFLLWYDEGEERNRGNFPPRFSGRQFPNYSSELNVNALELEDSALYLCASSPFIGQLNQPQHFGDGTRLSIL.

The CDR3 DNA is TGCGCCAGCAAACGCCCAGGGGCCGGGGAAAAACTGTTTTTT. It is translated as CASKRPGAGEKLFF. The rearrangement links TRBV5-1 to TRBJ1-4; tentatively, D is TRBD1 (6 bases). The CDR3 is 14 amino acids. Trimming stripped 6 bases from V and 8 bases from J, with 17 bases between. CDR1 and CDR2 (germline): SGHRS, YFSETQ.

This rearrangement joins TRBV5-1 to TRBJ2-3; D might be TRBD1 or TRBD2, each matching 6 bases. Germline V lookup: CDR1 SGHRS, CDR2 YFSETQ. This CDR3 comprises 16 residues. V lost 6 bases, J lost 1 base, and 18 bases lay in between. In nucleotides, the CDR3 is TGCGCCAGCACTAAAGGGGGGATAGCGGGCACAGATACGCAGTATTTT. This encodes CASTKGGIAGTDTQYF.

This clone was counted only a few times. This sequence joins TRBV11-2 and TRBJ2-7; 10 bases align to TRBD2. With 6 bases clipped from V and 2 bases from J, the junction kept 7 bases outside the gene matches. This CDR3 region has 15 residues. Germline CDR1 and CDR2: SGHAT and FQNNGV. For the CDR3, the DNA is TGTGCCAGCAGACTAGCGGGGCGAACTACCTACGAGCAGTACGTC. Protein sequence: CASRLAGRTTYEQYV.

The gene calls are TRBV7-2 and TRBJ2-1; 13 nucleotides align to TRBD2. Germline-derived CDR1 and CDR2 are SGHTA and FQGNSA. V lost 6 bases, J lost 8 bases, and 7 bases stayed unmatched. This CDR3 is 15 amino acids long. CDR3 sequence reads: CASRYDGLAGDEQFF. The CDR3 DNA reads as TGTGCCAGCAGATACGATGGACTAGCGGGGGATGAGCAGTTCTTC. The entire variable domain, with the rest obtained from reference TRBV7-2 and TRBJ2-1, is as follows: GAGVSQSPSNKVTEKGKDVELRCDPISGHTALYWYRQSLGQGLEFLIYFQGNSAPDKSGLPSDRFSAERTGGSVSTLTIQRTQQEDSAVYLCASRYDGLAGDEQFFGPGTRLTVL.

This chain joins TRBV7-8 and TRBJ2-3; 11 bases match TRBD2. CDR3 size: 21 residues. Germline values: CDR1 SGHVS, CDR2 FQNEAQ. The junction had 21 bases not matched to a gene; V was cut back by 5 bases and J by 2 bases. This CDR3 reads CASSLPPTLSGGELYTDTQYF. The CDR3 bases are TGTGCCAGCAGCCTTCCGCCGACCCTTAGCGGGGGGGAACTTTACACAGATACGCAGTATTTT.

The chain joins TRBV7-9 to TRBJ1-2, with a tentative D call TRBD1 (5 bases). Trimming removed 0 bases at V and 8 bases at J, with 13 bases between. Germline CDR1 reads SEHNR; CDR2 reads FQNEAQ (reference sequence). The CDR3 runs 14 residues. The CDR3 loop reads CASSLAGGTRGYTF. CDR3 nucleotides: TGTGCCAGCAGCTTAGCGGGGGGAACGAGGGGCTACACCTTC.

The gene calls are TRBV28 and TRBJ1-1, with D perhaps matching TRBD1 (5 bases). CDR3 length: 12 amino acids. Trimming stripped 11 bases from V and 0 bases from J, with 10 bases between. Germline CDR1 MDHEN, CDR2 SYDVKM. The DNA for the CDR3 is TGTGCCTCCAGGGTGGTGAACACTGAAGCTTTCTTT. Protein product: CASRVVNTEAFF. The whole variable domain, remainder taken from reference TRBV28 and TRBJ1-1, is DVKVTQSSRYLVKRTGEKVFLECVQDMDHENMFWYRQDPGLGLRLIYFSYDVKMKEKGDIPEGYSVSREKKERFSLILESASTNQTSMYLCASRVVNTEAFFGQGTRLTVV.

This chain links TRBV5-6 with TRBJ2-3, with D possibly being TRBD2 (5 bases). The germline V gene has CDR1 SGHDT and CDR2 YYEEEE. The CDR3 runs 11 residues. V was trimmed by 3 bases and J by 6 bases, leaving 5 bases between them. This CDR3 reads CASSWEDTQYF. CDR3 DNA: TGTGCCAGCAGCTGGGAGGATACGCAGTATTTT.

J is TRBJ1-6 and V is TRBV27; D is unclear. This CDR3 comprises 14 residues. Germline lookup yields CDR1 MNHEY and CDR2 SMNVEV (reference sequence). Trimming took 6 bases from V and 2 from J, leaving 8 bases between them. CDR3 in amino acids: CASSGDTYNSPLHF. The CDR3 region has the DNA TGTGCCAGCAGCGGGGATACCTATAATTCACCCCTCCACTTT.

V is TRBV4-2 and J is TRBJ2-2, with 8 bases fitting TRBD2. The CDR3 totals 17 residues. Germline V CDR1 and CDR2: LGHNA, YNFKEQ. V was clipped by 3 bases and J by 2 bases; unmatched bases: 8. CDR3 sequence reads: CASSHPPGGLNTGELFF. CDR3 in DNA: TGTGCCAGCAGCCACCCACCGGGGGGGCTTAACACCGGGGAGCTGTTTTTT.

The V call is TRBV27, the J call TRBJ1-1; D gene ambiguous. CDR1 MNHEY and CDR2 SMNVEV come from the germline V gene (reference sequence). The CDR3 totals 14 residues. V was pared by 3 bases and J by 2 bases, with 10 bases between. The chain's CDR3 is CASSFGTANTEAFF. The DNA for the CDR3 is TGTGCCAGCAGTTTCGGAACCGCAAACACTGAAGCTTTCTTT.

J is TRBJ1-2 and V is TRBV29-1; 12 positions match TRBD1. Germline trimming cut 6 bases from V and 3 bases from J; bases unmatched to any gene: 2. The CDR3 covers 13 residues. Germline values: CDR1 SQVTM, CDR2 ANQGSEA. The CDR3 nucleotides are TGCAGCGTGGGACAGGGGGCCGACTATGGCTACACCTTC. Translated: CSVGQGADYGYTF.

The rearrangement uses TRBV7-9 and TRBJ1-6; no clear D. In germline, CDR1 is SEHNR, CDR2 FQNEAQ (reference sequence). This CDR3 region has 13 residues. With 1 base removed from V and 15 bases from J, the gap between germline ends came to 13 bases. CDR3 sequence reads: CASSLGPESDLHF. The CDR3 DNA sequence: TGTGCCAGCAGCTTAGGACCTGAGTCAGACCTCCACTTT.

This chain connects TRBV5-1 to TRBJ1-1; weak D call: TRBD1 (6 bases). Germline CDR1 and CDR2: SGHRS and YFSETQ. V dropped 0 bases and J dropped 1 base, with 16 bases sitting between them. The CDR3 sequence is 17 residues long. The CDR3 DNA is TGCGCCAGCAGCTTGGGGACAGCCTCATCTGGGAACACTGAAGCTTTCTTT. Its translation is CASSLGTASSGNTEAFF.

This clone was detected only a few times. This chain links TRBV11-3 with TRBJ1-6; a possible D gene is TRBD1 (5 bases). Germline V gene data show CDR1 as SGHNT and CDR2 as YENEEA. Trimming left V 2 bases short and J 5 bases short, with 19 bases between. This CDR3 has 18 amino acids. The CDR3 loop is CASSLKVRATADNSPLHF. The CDR3 region has the DNA TGTGCCAGCAGCTTAAAGGTTAGGGCGACAGCCGATAATTCACCCCTCCACTTT.